This TCR beta chain came from a study of blood T cell repertoires in COVID-19. Clones were sequenced by immunoSEQ multiplex PCR, and TCRdb holds only the in-frame ones, with some missing. Here the sample spans fewer than 350,000 clones, around 91% being singletons. Self-reported history from a screening survey and questionnaire set each donor's cohort. The CDR3 consists of 15 residues. The ends lost 0 bases at V and 6 bases at J; junction bases unmatched: 5. CDR1 is LGHNA and CDR2 is YNFKEQ in the germline V gene. The TCR comes from a woman under 30 with acute COVID-19. The V gene is TRBV4-2, the J gene TRBJ2-7; 10 positions agree with TRBD2. The source material was PBMCs or T cells enriched from blood (not recorded which). CDR3 amino acids: CASSQDPSGRGEQYF. CDR3 bases: TGTGCCAGCAGCCAAGATCCCAGCGGGAGGGGCGAGCAGTACTTC.